This record covers a single TCR beta chain. Its antigen is not identified. With a far larger clone one base away, a read error is the likely cause. This sample was taken from a study of shared clonotypes between healthy human individuals. General study findings and limits: Tissues were not sampled, only blood, and their repertoires likely differ. Few donors restricted represented genetic and exposure-history diversity.

DNA input for the unsorted PBMC replicate PCRs was around 300 ng, roughly 33,000 T cell genomes. The team ran DNA from unsorted PBMCs on ten immunoSEQ deep assay plates for sequencing. Sequencing was performed with immunoSEQ multiplex PCR; in TCRdb, only in-frame clones are kept and a portion is missing. The sample has about half a million clones, roughly 80% seen once; the top ten hold about an eighth. The junction had 6 bases not matched to a gene; V was cut back by 2 bases and J by 4 bases. Germline V gene data show CDR1 as MDHEN and CDR2 as SYDVKM. The CDR3 extends over 15 amino acids. V and J are TRBV28 and TRBJ2-5, with TRBD2 identical over 8 bases. The source material was PBMCs. The source is a woman aged 40 to 49 in good health. Some clones in this sample may be carry-over from other donors' samples. Here the CDR3 DNA reads TGTGCCAGCAGTTTAGTCGGGAGGGCCGGAGAGACCCAGTACTTC. This gives the protein CASSLVGRAGETQYF.